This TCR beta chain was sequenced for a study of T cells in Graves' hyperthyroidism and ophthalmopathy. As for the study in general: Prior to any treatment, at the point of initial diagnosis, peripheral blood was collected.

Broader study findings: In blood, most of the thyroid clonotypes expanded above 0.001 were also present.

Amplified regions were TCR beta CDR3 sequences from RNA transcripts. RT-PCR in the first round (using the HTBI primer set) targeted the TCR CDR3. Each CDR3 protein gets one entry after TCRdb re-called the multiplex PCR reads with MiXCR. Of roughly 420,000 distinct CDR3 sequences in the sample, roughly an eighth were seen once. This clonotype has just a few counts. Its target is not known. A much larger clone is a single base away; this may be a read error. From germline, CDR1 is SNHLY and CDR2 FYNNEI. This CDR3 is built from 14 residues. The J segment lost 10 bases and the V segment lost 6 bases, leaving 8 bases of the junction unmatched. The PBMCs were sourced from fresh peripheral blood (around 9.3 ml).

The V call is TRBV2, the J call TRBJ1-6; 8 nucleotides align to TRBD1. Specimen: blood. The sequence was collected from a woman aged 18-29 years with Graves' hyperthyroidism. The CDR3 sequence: CASRQGTGRSPLHF. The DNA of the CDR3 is TGTGCCAGCAGGCAAGGGACAGGAAGGTCACCCCTCCACTTT. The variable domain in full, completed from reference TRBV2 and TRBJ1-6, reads EPEVTQTPSHQVTQMGQEVILRCVPISNHLYFYWYRQILGQKVEFLVSFYNNEISEKSEIFDDQFSVERPDGSNFTLKIRSTKLEDSAMYFCASRQGTGRSPLHFGNGTRLTVT.